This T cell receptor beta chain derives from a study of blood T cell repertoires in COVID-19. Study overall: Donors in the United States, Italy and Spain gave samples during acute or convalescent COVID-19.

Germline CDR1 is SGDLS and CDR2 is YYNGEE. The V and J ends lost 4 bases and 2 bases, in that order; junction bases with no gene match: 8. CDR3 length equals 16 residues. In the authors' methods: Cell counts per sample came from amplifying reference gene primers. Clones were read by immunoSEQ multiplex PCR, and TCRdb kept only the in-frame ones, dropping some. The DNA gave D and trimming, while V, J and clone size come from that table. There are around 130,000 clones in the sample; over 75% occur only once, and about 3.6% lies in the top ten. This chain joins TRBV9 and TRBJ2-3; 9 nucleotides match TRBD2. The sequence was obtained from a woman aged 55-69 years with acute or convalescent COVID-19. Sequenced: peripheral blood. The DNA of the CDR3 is TGTGCCAGCAGCCCCTTGAGCGGGAGGAACACAGATACGCAGTATTTT. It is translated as CASSPLSGRNTDTQYF. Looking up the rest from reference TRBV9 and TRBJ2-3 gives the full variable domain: DSGVTQTPKHLITATGQRVTLRCSPRSGDLSVYWYQQSLDQGLQFLIQYYNGEERAKGNILERFSAQQFPDLHSELNLSSLELGDSALYFCASSPLSGRNTDTQYFGPGTRLTVL.